This TCR beta chain was identified in a study of blood T cell repertoires in COVID-19. Study-level background: There were acute and convalescent COVID-19 samples, and they came from the United States, Italy and Spain.

Assay used: immunoSEQ multiplex PCR; TCRdb lists only in-frame clones, some missing. In the table there are a few hundred thousand clones, about 85% of which are singletons. Germline V gene data show CDR1 as MNHEY and CDR2 as SMNVEV (reference sequence). The CDR3 sequence is 13 residues long. The V end lost 6 bases, the J end lost 4 bases, and 9 bases lay between the germline ends. The TCR originated in a woman aged 25-40 years who had recovered from COVID-19. The chain couples TRBV27 to TRBJ2-2; D not certain. Source material: PBMCs or T cells enriched from blood (not recorded which). The CDR3 region is CASSFSGTGELFF. Written as DNA, the CDR3 is TGTGCCAGCAGCTTCTCGGGCACCGGGGAGCTGTTTTTT.